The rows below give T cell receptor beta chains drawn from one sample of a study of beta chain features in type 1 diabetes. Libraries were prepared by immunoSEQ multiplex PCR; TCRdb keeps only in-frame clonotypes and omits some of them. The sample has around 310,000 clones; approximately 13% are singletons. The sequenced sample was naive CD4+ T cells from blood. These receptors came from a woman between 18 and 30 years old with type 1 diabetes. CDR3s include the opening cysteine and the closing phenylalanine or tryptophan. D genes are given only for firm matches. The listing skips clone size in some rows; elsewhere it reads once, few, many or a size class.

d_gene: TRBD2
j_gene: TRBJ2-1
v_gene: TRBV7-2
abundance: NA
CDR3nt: TGTGCCAGCAGCTTAGCGGGAGGGCCCTATGAGCAGTTCTTC
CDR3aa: CASSLAGGPYEQFF

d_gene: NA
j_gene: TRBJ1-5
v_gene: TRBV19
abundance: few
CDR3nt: TGTGCCAGTAGCCAGGGGAATCAGCCCCAGCATTTT
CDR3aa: CASSQGNQPQHF

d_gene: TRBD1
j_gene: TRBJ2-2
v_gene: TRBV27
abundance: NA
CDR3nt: TGTGCCAGCAGTTTATGGCCAGGGGGCACCGGGGAGCTGTTTTTT
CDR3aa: CASSLWPGGTGELFF

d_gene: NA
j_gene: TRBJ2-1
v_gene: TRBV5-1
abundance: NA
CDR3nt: TGCGCCAGCAGCCAACCTAGACCCTCCTACAATGAGCAGTTCTTC
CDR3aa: CASSQPRPSYNEQFF

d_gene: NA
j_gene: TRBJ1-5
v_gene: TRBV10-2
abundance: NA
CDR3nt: TGCGCCAGCAGTGAGCAGGGTAATAAACAGCCCCAGCATTTT
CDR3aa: CASSEQGNKQPQHF

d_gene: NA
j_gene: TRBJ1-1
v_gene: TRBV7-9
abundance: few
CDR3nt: TGTGCCAGCAGCTTAGGTCGGGGCCGGGAGACTGAAGCTTTCTTT
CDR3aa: CASSLGRGRETEAFF

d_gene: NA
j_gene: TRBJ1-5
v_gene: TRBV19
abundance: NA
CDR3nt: TGTGCCAGTAGTATCCATGAGAGGGGGCAGCCCCAGCATTTT
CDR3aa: CASSIHERGQPQHF

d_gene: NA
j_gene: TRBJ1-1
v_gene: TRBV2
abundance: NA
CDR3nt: TGTGCCAGCGCGGGTGCACGGGTAGGCACTGAAGCTTTCTTT
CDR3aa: CASAGARVGTEAFF

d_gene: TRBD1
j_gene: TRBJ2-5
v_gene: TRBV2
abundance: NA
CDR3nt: TGTGCCAGCAAAACAGGGGCTTCGGAGACCCAGTACTTC
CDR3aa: CASKTGASETQYF

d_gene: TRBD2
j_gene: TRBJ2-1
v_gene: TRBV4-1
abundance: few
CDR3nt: TGCGCCAGCAGCCAAGTCATAGCGGGAGTCTCCTACAATGAGCAGTTCTTC
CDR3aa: CASSQVIAGVSYNEQFF

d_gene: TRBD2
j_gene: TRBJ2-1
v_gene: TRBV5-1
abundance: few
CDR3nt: TGCGCCAGCAGCTTTCTAGCGGGCCCCTACAATGAGCAGTTCTTC
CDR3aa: CASSFLAGPYNEQFF

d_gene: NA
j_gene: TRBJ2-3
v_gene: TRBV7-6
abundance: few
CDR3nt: TGTGCCAGCAGCCGAGACAGAACAGATACGCAGTATTTT
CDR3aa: CASSRDRTDTQYF

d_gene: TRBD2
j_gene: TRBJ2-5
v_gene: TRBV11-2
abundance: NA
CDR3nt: TGTGCCAGCAGCGTCAGTCTAGCGGGAGGGGGTAAACAAGAGACCCAGTACTTC
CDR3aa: CASSVSLAGGGKQETQYF

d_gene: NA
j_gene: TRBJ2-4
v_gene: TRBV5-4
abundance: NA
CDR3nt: TGTGCCAGCAGCTTACTAGCGGTCAGGGGGGCCAAAAACATTCAGTACTTC
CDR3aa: CASSLLAVRGAKNIQYF

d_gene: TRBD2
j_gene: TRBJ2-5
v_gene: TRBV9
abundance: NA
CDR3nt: TGTGCCAGCAGCGTAGAGGATAGCGGGAGAGGGGAGACCCAGTACTTC
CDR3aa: CASSVEDSGRGETQYF

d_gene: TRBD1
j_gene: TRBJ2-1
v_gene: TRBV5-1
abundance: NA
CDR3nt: TGCGCCAGCGAGGGACAGGGGAACAATGAGCAGTTCTTC
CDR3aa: CASEGQGNNEQFF

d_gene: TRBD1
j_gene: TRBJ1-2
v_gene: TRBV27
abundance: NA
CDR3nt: TGTGCCAGCAGTTCGGGACAGGGGATGAACTATGGCTACACCTTC
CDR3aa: CASSSGQGMNYGYTF

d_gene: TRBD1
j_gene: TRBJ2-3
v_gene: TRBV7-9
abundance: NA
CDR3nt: TGTGCCAGCAGCTTCGGGGGACAGGGCACAGATACGCAGTATTTT
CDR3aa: CASSFGGQGTDTQYF

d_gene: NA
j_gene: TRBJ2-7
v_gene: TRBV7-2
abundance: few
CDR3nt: TGTGCCAGCAGCTTCGGAGCAGGGCAGTCGGGCGAGCAGTACTTC
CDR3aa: CASSFGAGQSGEQYF

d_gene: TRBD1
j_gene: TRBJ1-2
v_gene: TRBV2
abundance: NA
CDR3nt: TGTGCCAGCAGCCTACAGGGGAATAGTGGCTACACCTTC
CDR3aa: CASSLQGNSGYTF

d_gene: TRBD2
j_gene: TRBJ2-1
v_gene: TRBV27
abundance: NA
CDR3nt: TGTGCCAGCAGCGAGGAAGGGCGGGGGAGGGATGAGCAGTTCTTC
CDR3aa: CASSEEGRGRDEQFF

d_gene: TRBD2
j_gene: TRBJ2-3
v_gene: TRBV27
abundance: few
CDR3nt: TGTGCCAGCAGAGGGACTAGCGGGATCACAGATACGCAGTATTTT
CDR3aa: CASRGTSGITDTQYF

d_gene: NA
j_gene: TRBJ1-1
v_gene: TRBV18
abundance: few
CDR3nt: TGTGCCAGCTCACCGGGACTTAACACTGAAGCTTTCTTT
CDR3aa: CASSPGLNTEAFF

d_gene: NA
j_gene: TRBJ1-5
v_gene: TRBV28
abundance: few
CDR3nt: TGTGCCAGCAGTCCGGGAGGTGACCATCAGCCCCAGCATTTT
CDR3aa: CASSPGGDHQPQHF

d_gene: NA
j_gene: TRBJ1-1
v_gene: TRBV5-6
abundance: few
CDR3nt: TGTGCCAGCAGCGGTGACATGAACACTGAAGCTTTCTTT
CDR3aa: CASSGDMNTEAFF

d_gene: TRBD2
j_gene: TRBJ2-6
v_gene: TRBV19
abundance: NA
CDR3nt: TGTGCCAGTAGTATCGGGGGGGCTGGGGCCAACGTCCTGACTTTC
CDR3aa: CASSIGGAGANVLTF

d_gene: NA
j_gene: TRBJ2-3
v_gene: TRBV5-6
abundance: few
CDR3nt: TGTGCCAGCAGCTACCGGGTCTACACAGATACGCAGTATTTT
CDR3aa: CASSYRVYTDTQYF

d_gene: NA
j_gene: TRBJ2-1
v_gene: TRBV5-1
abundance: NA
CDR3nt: TGCGCCAGCAGCCCGGCCCCAGCGGGTAGGGATGAGCAGTTCTTC
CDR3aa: CASSPAPAGRDEQFF

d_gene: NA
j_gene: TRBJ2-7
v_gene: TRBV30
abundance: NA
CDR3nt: TGTGCCTGGAGGGACAGAACCTACGAGCAGTACTTC
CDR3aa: CAWRDRTYEQYF

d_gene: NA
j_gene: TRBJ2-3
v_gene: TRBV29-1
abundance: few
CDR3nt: TGCAGCGTTGCAGGCGGGTTCGGCACAGATACGCAGTATTTT
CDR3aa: CSVAGGFGTDTQYF

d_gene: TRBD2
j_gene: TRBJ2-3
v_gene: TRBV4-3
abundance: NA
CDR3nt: TGCGCCAGCAGCCAAGGGGTTTCGGGAGGCCTAGATACGCAGTATTTT
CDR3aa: CASSQGVSGGLDTQYF

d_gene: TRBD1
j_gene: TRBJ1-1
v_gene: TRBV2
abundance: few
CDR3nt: TGTGCCAGCAGTGCCGGTGGGACAGGGGGAACTGAAGCTTTCTTT
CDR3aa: CASSAGGTGGTEAFF

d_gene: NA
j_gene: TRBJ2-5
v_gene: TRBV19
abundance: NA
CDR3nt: TGTGCCAGTAGCGGACTCCGGGGGTGGGAGACCCAGTACTTC
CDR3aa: CASSGLRGWETQYF

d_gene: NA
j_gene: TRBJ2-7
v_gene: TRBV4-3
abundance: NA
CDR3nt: TGCGCCAGCAGCCAAGATTGGACTACCGACTACGAGCAGTACTTC
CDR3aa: CASSQDWTTDYEQYF

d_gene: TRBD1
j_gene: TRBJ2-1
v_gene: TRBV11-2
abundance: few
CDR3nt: TGTGCCAGCAGCTCCGCTACCATTCTATCCCGGACAGGGGAGAATGAGCAGTTCTTC
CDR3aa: CASSSATILSRTGENEQFF

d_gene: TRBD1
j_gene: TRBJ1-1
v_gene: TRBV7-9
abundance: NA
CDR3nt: TGTGCCAGCAGCTTAGCCGGGACAGTATTTACGAACACTGAAGCTTTCTTT
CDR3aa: CASSLAGTVFTNTEAFF

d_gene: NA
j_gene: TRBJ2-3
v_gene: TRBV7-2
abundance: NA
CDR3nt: TGTGCCAGCAGCTTTTCGCGCTTAACTAGCACAGATACGCAGTATTTT
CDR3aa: CASSFSRLTSTDTQYF

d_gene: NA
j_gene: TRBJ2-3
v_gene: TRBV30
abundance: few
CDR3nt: TGTGCCTGGAGTGCTCTATACCCGCTGGAGTATTTT
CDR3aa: CAWSALYPLEYF

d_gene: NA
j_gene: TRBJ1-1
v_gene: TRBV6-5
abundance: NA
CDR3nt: TGTGCCAGCAGTTACGGGCGGGGAATGAACACTGAAGCTTTCTTT
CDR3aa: CASSYGRGMNTEAFF

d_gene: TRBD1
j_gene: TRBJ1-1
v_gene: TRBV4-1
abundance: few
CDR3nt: TGCGCCAGCAGCCAAGATGCAGGGGGCACTGAAGCTTTCTTT
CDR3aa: CASSQDAGGTEAFF

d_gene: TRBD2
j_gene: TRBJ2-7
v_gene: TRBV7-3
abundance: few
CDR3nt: TGTGCCAGCAGCTTACGGCGGGAGTTTTCCTACGAGCAGTACTTC
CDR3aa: CASSLRREFSYEQYF

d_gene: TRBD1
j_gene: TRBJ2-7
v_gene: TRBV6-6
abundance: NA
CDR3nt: TGTGCCAGCGAGGGACAGCCAGCCTACGAGCAGTACTTC
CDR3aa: CASEGQPAYEQYF